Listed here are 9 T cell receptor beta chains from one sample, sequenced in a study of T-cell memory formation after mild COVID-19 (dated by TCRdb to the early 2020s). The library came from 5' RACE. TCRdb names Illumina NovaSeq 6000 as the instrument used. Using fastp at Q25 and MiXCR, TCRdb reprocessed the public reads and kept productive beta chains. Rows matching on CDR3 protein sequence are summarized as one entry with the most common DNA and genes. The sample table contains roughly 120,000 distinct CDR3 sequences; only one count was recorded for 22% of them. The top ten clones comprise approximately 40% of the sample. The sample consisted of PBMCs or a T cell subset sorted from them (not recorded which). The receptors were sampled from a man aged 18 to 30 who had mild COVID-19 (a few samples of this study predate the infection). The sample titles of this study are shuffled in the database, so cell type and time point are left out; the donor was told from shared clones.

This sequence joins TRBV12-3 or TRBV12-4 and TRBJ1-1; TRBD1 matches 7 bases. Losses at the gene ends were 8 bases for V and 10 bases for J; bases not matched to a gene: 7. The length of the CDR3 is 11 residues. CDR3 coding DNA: TGTGCCAGCGGAATAAACAGGGGAGCTTTCTTT. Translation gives CASGINRGAFF.

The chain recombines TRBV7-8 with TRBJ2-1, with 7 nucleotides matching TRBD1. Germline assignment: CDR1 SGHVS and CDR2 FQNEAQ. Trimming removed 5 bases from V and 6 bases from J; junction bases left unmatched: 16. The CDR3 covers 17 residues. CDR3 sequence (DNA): TGTGCCAGCAGCCGGACTCCTACAGGGGACCTAGGCAATGAGCAGTTCTTC. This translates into CASSRTPTGDLGNEQFF. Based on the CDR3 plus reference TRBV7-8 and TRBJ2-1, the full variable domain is GAGVSQSPRYKVAKRGQDVALRCDPISGHVSLFWYQQALGQGPEFLTYFQNEAQLDKSGLPSDRFFAERPEGSVSTLKIQRTQQEDSAVYLCASSRTPTGDLGNEQFFGPGTRLTVL.

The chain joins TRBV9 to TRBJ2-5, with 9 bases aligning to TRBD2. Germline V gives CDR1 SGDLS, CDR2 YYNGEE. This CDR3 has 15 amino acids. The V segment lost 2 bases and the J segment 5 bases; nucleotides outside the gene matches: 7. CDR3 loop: CASSVGRGGLETQYF. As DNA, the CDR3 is TGTGCCAGCAGCGTCGGGCGGGGGGGCCTGGAGACCCAGTACTTC.

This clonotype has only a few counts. The DNA for the CDR3 is TGCGCCAGCAGCTTGACAGGAGATCCTTACGAGCAGTACGTC. It translates to CASSLTGDPYEQYV. The rearrangement uses TRBV5-1 and TRBJ2-7; D is perhaps TRBD1 (5 bases). Looked up from germline, CDR1 is SGHRS and CDR2 is YFSETQ. The CDR3 contains 14 residues. V was cut by 1 base and J by 4 bases, with 12 bases left in between.

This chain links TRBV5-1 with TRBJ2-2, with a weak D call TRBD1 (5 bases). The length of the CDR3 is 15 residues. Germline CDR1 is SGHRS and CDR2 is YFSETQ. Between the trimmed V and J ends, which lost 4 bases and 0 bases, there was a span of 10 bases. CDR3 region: CASSRGNSNTGELFF. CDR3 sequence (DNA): TGCGCCAGCAGCAGGGGAAACTCGAACACCGGGGAGCTGTTTTTT. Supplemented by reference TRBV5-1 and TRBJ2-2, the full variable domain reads KAGVTQTPRYLIKTRGQQVTLSCSPISGHRSVSWYQQTPGQGLQFLFEYFSETQRNKGNFPGRFSGRQFSNSRSEMNVSTLELGDSALYLCASSRGNSNTGELFFGEGSRLTVL.

CDR3 bases: TGTGCCAGTAGTATAAGGAGGTCCTACCCCAATGAGCAGTTCTTC. Its protein product is CASSIRRSYPNEQFF. V gene TRBV19 combines with J gene TRBJ2-1; D is possibly TRBD2 (5 bases). Germline values: CDR1 LNHDA, CDR2 SQIVND (reference sequence). This CDR3 has 15 residues. Between the trimmed V and J ends, which lost 2 bases and 6 bases, there was a span of 14 bases.

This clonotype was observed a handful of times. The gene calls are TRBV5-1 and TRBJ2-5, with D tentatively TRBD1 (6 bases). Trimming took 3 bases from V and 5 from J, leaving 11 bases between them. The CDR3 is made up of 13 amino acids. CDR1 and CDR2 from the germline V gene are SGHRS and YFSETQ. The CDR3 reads CASSSDRMETQYF. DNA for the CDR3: TGCGCCAGCAGCTCGGACAGAATGGAGACCCAGTACTTC.

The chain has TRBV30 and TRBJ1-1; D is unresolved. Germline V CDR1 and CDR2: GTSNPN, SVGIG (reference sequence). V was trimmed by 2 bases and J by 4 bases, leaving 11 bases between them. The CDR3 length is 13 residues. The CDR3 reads CAWSWGKTTEAFF. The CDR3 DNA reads TGTGCCTGGAGTTGGGGTAAGACCACTGAAGCTTTCTTT.

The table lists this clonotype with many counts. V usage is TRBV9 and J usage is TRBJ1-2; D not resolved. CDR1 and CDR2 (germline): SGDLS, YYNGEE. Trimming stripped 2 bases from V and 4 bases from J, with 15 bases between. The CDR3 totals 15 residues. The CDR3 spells CASSVATPGPYGYTF. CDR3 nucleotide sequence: TGTGCCAGCAGCGTGGCCACCCCCGGGCCCTATGGCTACACCTTC.